These 9 T cell receptor beta chains originate from one sample sequenced in a study of blood T cell repertoires in COVID-19 (TCRdb year 2020). Library creation used the immunoSEQ multiplex PCR assay. The source is immuneACCESS, and TCRdb retained only in-frame sequences with V and J called. Part of the clones is not carried over; for the studies checked, unresolved V genes explain less than half of this, and the remainder is unexplained. The sample table records around 76,000 clones; roughly 89% of these occur just once. The ten largest make up about 6.1% of the sample. Sequencing was done on a sample of peripheral blood. The receptor set was obtained from a human donor in a cohort sampled during active COVID-19.

The chain couples TRBV6-5 to TRBJ2-3, with TRBD2 matching over 10 bases. The V gene end was trimmed by 5 bases and the J gene end by 5 bases; junction bases not matched to a gene: 4. Per the germline V gene, CDR1 is MNHEY and CDR2 is SVGAGI. This CDR3 comprises 14 residues. Here the CDR3 DNA reads TGTGCCAGCAGTACCCGGACTAGCGGAGATACGCAGTATTTT. As protein: CASSTRTSGDTQYF.

The V call is TRBV19, the J call TRBJ2-2; 16 positions match TRBD2. The J segment lost 4 bases and the V segment lost 5 bases, leaving 10 bases of the junction unmatched. CDR1 LNHDA and CDR2 SQIVND come from the germline V gene (reference sequence). The CDR3 length is 19 residues. CDR3 protein: CASSLPGTSGGAATGELFF. In DNA, the CDR3 is TGTGCCAGTAGTCTTCCCGGGACTAGCGGGGGGGCGGCCACCGGGGAGCTGTTTTTT.

The rearrangement links TRBV7-3 to TRBJ2-5, with D perhaps TRBD1 (6 bases). V was clipped by 5 bases and J by 2 bases, with 15 bases between them. Per germline, CDR1 SGHTA and CDR2 FQGTGA. This CDR3 region has 15 residues. CDR3 nucleotides: TGTGCCAGCAGCGCACAGGGATCGGGACAAGAGACCCAGTACTTC. This translates into CASSAQGSGQETQYF. Based on the CDR3 plus reference TRBV7-3 and TRBJ2-5, the full variable domain is GAGVSQTPSNKVTEKGKYVELRCDPISGHTALYWYRQSLGQGPEFLIYFQGTGAADDSGLPNDRFFAVRPEGSVSTLKIQRTERGDSAVYLCASSAQGSGQETQYFGPGTRLLVL.

CDR3 nucleotide sequence: TGTGCCAGCAGTGATGAGACAGAGAACACTGAAGCTTTCTTT. It encodes CASSDETENTEAFF. The chain couples TRBV2 to TRBJ1-1, with D possibly matching TRBD1 (5 bases). The CDR3 has 14 amino acids. The V gene lost 3 bases and the J gene lost 1 base, with 9 bases spanning the gap. Germline V gene lookup returns CDR1 SNHLY and CDR2 FYNNEI. Together with reference TRBV2 and TRBJ1-1, the CDR3 gives the full variable domain: EPEVTQTPSHQVTQMGQEVILRCVPISNHLYFYWYRQILGQKVEFLVSFYNNEISEKSEIFDDQFSVERPDGSNFTLKIRSTKLEDSAMYFCASSDETENTEAFFGQGTRLTVV.

The chain has TRBV27 and TRBJ2-7; possibly TRBD1 for D (6 bases). The CDR3 is 14 amino acids. Trimming cost V 3 bases and J 5 bases, with 14 bases left between them. The germline V gene has CDR1 MNHEY and CDR2 SMNVEV (reference sequence). In DNA form, the CDR3 reads TGTGCCAGCAGTTTCCTGGCACAGGGCCACGAGCAGTACTTC. Residues: CASSFLAQGHEQYF.

Only one count was recorded for this clone. The rearrangement joins TRBV5-6 to TRBJ2-3; TRBD1 matches at 8 bases. The V gene end was trimmed by 4 bases and the J gene end by 2 bases; junction bases not matched to a gene: 3. The germline gives CDR1 SGHDT, CDR2 YYEEEE. The CDR3 extends over 14 amino acids. This CDR3 reads CASSRTGPTDTQYF. In DNA form, the CDR3 reads TGTGCCAGCAGCCGGACAGGGCCCACAGATACGCAGTATTTT.

This rearrangement joins TRBV6-4 to TRBJ2-3; D is undetermined. This CDR3 is 14 amino acids long. Between the trimmed V and J ends, which lost 5 bases and 1 base, there was a span of 10 bases. The germline gives CDR1 MRHNA, CDR2 SNTAGT. The CDR3 coding sequence is TGTGCCAGCAGTCCTGGGCCGGGCACAGATACGCAGTATTTT. This sequence encodes CASSPGPGTDTQYF.

This rearrangement joins TRBV18 to TRBJ2-7; 9 positions agree with TRBD1. The CDR3 has 14 amino acids. V was clipped by 3 bases and J by 2 bases; unmatched bases: 2. In germline, CDR1 is KGHSH, CDR2 LQKENI. The CDR3 DNA is TGTGCCAGCTCACCGGGACAGGGAACCTACGAGCAGTACTTC. Its protein product is CASSPGQGTYEQYF.

CDR3 loop: CASGLGEGRGYTF. CDR3 coding DNA: TGTGCCAGCGGCCTCGGAGAGGGAAGGGGCTACACCTTC. This chain links TRBV6-5 with TRBJ1-2, with D hard to call. V was clipped by 8 bases and J by 8 bases, with 18 bases between them. The germline V gene has CDR1 MNHEY and CDR2 SVGAGI. This CDR3 region has 13 residues.